This T cell receptor beta chain was sequenced for a study of blood T cell repertoires in COVID-19. Study-level background: The origin of the acute and convalescent COVID-19 samples was the United States, Italy and Spain.

V lost 5 bases, J lost 5 bases, and 15 bases lay in between. The CDR3 consists of 14 residues. Germline CDR1 reads SEHNR; CDR2 reads FQNEAQ (reference sequence). Per the original methods: For nucleated cells, counts were estimated from reference gene primer amplification. Profiled with immunoSEQ multiplex PCR; TCRdb holds only in-frame clones, not every one. The V and J calls and clone size were taken over from that table, and D and trimming were inferred from the DNA. Of approximately 150,000 clones listed, 85% to 90% are singletons. The receptor comes from a woman aged 55-75 years with acute or convalescent COVID-19. The sequenced sample consisted of peripheral blood. The chain links TRBV7-9 to TRBJ1-1; D is possibly TRBD1 (5 bases). The CDR3 reads CASSVSRQGTEAFF. The CDR3 DNA is TGTGCCAGCAGCGTTAGTAGGCAGGGTACTGAAGCTTTCTTT.